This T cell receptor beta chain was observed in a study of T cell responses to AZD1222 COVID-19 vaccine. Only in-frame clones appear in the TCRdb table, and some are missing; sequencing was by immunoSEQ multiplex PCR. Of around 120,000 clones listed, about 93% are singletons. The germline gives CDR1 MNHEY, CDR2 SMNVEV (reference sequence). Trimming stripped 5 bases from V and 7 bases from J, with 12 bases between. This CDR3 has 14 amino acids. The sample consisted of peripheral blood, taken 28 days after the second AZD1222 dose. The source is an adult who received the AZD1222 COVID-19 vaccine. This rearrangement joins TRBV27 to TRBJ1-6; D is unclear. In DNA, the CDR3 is TGTGCCAGCAGTGGTCCTTCCTCGAATTCACCCCTCCACTTT. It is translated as CASSGPSSNSPLHF.